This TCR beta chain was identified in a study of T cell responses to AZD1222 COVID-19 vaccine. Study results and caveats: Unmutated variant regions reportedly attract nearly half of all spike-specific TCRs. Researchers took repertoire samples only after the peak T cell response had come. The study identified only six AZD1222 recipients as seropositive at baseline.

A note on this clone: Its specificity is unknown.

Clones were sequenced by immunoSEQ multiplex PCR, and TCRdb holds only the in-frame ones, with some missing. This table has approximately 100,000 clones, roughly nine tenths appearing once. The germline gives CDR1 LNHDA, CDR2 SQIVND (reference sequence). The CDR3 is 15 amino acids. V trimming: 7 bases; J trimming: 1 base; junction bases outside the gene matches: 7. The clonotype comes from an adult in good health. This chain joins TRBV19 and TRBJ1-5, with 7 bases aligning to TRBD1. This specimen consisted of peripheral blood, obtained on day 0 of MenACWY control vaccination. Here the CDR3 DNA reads TGTGCCAGTAACTCTCAGGGGGGGAGCAATCAGCCCCAGCATTTT. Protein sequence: CASNSQGGSNQPQHF.